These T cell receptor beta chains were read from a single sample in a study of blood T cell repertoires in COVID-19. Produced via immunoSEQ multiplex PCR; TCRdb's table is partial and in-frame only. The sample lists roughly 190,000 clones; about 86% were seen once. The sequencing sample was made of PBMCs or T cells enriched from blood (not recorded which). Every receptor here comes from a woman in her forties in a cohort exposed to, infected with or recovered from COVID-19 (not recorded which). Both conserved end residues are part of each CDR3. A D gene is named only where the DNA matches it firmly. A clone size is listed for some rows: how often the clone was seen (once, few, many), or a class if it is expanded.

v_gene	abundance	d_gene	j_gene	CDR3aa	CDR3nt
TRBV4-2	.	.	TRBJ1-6	CASSQVSTGMNSPLHF	TGTGCCAGCAGCCAAGTCTCCACAGGGATGAATTCACCCCTCCACTTT
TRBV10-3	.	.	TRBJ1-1	CAISESTGANTEAFF	TGTGCCATCAGTGAGTCGACGGGAGCGAACACTGAAGCTTTCTTT
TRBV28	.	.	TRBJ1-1	CASSSLDSISVGKTEAFF	TGTGCCAGCAGTTCCCTAGACTCAATCTCGGTCGGGAAGACTGAAGCTTTCTTT
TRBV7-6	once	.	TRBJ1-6	CASSADMSSPLHF	TGTGCCAGCAGCGCCGACATGTCCTCACCCCTCCACTTT
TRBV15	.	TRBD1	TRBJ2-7	CATSRAQGEAYEQYF	TGTGCCACCAGCAGAGCTCAGGGGGAAGCTTACGAGCAGTACTTC
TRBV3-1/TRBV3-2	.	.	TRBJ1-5	CASPHQWQPQHF	TGTGCCAGCCCACATCAATGGCAGCCCCAGCATTTT
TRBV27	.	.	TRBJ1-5	CASRIQGYSNQPQHF	TGTGCCAGCAGGATACAGGGATATAGCAATCAGCCCCAGCATTTT
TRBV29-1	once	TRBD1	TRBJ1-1	CSLTGEGTEAFF	TGCAGCTTGACAGGGGAAGGGACTGAAGCTTTCTTT
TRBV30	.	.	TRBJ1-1	CAWSGGRGTEAFF	TGTGCCTGGAGCGGGGGGAGAGGCACTGAAGCTTTCTTT
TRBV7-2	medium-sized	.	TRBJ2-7	CASSLRLYEQYF	TGTGCCAGCAGCTTAAGACTCTACGAGCAGTACTTC
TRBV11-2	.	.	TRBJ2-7	CASSWAGGDRSSYEQYF	TGTGCCAGCAGCTGGGCCGGGGGGGACAGAAGCTCCTACGAGCAGTACTTC
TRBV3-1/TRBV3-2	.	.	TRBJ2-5	CASSHGEAGAGQETQYF	TGTGCCAGCAGCCACGGAGAGGCGGGGGCAGGGCAAGAGACCCAGTACTTC
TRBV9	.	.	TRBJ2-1	CASSSLSRNEQFF	TGTGCCAGCAGCTCCCTATCCCGCAATGAGCAGTTCTTC
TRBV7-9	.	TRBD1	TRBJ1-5	CASSREGQGNQPQHF	TGTGCCAGCAGCCGTGAAGGACAGGGCAATCAGCCCCAGCATTTT
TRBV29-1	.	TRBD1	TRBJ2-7	CSVDGTGGTYEQYF	TGCAGCGTTGATGGGACAGGGGGAACCTACGAGCAGTACTTC
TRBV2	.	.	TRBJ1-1	CASFPGGFNTEAFF	TGTGCCAGCTTCCCGGGGGGGTTCAACACTGAAGCTTTCTTT
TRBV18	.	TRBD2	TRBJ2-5	CASSPSSGSRETQYF	TGTGCCAGCTCGCCGTCTAGCGGGAGTAGGGAGACCCAGTACTTC
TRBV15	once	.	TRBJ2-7	CATSRDQTGAYEQYF	TGTGCCACCAGCAGAGATCAGACGGGAGCCTACGAGCAGTACTTC
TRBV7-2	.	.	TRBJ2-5	CASSPPGTGGTQYF	TGTGCCAGCAGCCCCCCCGGGACCGGGGGGACCCAGTACTTC
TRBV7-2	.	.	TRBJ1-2	CASSLALDRTNYGYTF	TGTGCCAGCAGCTTAGCGCTCGATAGAACTAACTATGGCTACACCTTC
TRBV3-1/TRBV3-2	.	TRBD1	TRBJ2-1	CASSPAGGQGTNEQFF	TGTGCCAGCAGCCCAGCTGGGGGACAGGGTACGAATGAGCAGTTCTTC
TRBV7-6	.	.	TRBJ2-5	CASSLEVREEETQYF	TGTGCCAGCAGCTTAGAGGTCAGGGAGGAGGAGACCCAGTACTTC
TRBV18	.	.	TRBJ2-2	CASSPNFNTGELFF	TGTGCCAGCTCACCAAACTTTAACACCGGGGAGCTGTTTTTT
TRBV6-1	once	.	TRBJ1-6	CASSDIDRPHSPLHF	TGTGCCAGCAGTGACATAGACAGGCCCCATTCACCCCTCCACTTT
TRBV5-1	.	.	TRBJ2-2	CASSPTGGELFF	TGCGCCAGCAGCCCTACAGGGGGGGAGCTGTTTTTT
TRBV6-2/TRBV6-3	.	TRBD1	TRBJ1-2	CASSYETGGAANYGYTF	TGTGCCAGCAGTTACGAGACAGGGGGCGCCGCTAACTATGGCTACACCTTC
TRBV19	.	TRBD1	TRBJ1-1	CASSISGTGYTEAFF	TGTGCCAGTAGTATTTCCGGGACAGGGTACACTGAAGCTTTCTTT
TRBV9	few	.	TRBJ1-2	CASSVDGRGYGYTF	TGTGCCAGCAGCGTAGATGGGAGGGGCTATGGCTACACCTTC
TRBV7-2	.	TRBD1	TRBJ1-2	CASSPGRDRTYGYTF	TGTGCCAGCAGCCCCGGGCGGGACAGAACGTATGGCTACACCTTC
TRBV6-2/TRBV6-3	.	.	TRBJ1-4	CASSYATGRLFF	TGTGCCAGCAGTTACGCAACAGGGAGACTGTTTTTT
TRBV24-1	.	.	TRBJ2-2	CATSDQTARQTGELFF	TGTGCCACCAGTGATCAGACAGCCAGGCAGACCGGGGAGCTGTTTTTT
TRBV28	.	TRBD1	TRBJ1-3	CASSWTGSSGNTIYF	TGTGCCAGCAGCTGGACAGGGAGCTCTGGAAACACCATATATTTT
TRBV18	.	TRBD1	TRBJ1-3	CASSRSDGQGRNTIYF	TGTGCCAGCTCGCGCTCTGATGGACAGGGAAGAAACACCATATATTTT
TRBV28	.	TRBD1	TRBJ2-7	CASSFAGQGYEQYF	TGTGCCAGCAGTTTCGCGGGACAGGGGTACGAGCAGTACTTC
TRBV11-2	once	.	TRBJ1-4	CASSFGGGANEKLFF	TGTGCCAGCAGCTTTGGGGGAGGGGCTAATGAAAAACTGTTTTTT
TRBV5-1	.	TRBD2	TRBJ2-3	CASSPSGLAETADTQYF	TGCGCCAGCAGCCCCTCGGGACTAGCGGAGACTGCAGATACGCAGTATTTT
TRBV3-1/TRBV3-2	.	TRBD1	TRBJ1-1	CASSQVGTGGTEAFF	TGTGCCAGCAGCCAAGTCGGGACAGGGGGCACTGAAGCTTTCTTT
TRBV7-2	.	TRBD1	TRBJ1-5	CASSYGQGGNQPQHF	TGTGCCAGCAGCTATGGACAGGGAGGCAATCAGCCCCAGCATTTT
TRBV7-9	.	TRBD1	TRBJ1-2	CASSWDSNYGYTF	TGTGCCAGCAGCTGGGACAGTAACTATGGCTACACCTTC
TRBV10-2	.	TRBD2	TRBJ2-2	CASKAGVATGELFF	TGCGCCAGCAAAGCGGGAGTAGCCACCGGGGAGCTGTTTTTT
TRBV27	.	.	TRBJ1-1	CASSPQGGANTEAFF	TGTGCCAGCAGTCCCCAGGGCGGGGCGAACACTGAAGCTTTCTTT
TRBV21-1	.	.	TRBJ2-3	CASSKTRTLAGNTDTQYF	TGTGCCAGCAGCAAAACGCGGACACTAGCGGGGAACACAGATACGCAGTATTTT
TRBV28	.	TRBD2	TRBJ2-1	CASNLAGVNGEQFF	TGTGCCAGCAACCTGGCGGGAGTGAATGGTGAGCAGTTCTTC
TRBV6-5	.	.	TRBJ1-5	CASSPRVSNQPQHF	TGTGCCAGCAGTCCCAGGGTTAGCAATCAGCCCCAGCATTTT
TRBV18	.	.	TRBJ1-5	CASSPGAGEFQPQHF	TGTGCCAGCTCACCGGGGGCGGGGGAATTTCAGCCCCAGCATTTT
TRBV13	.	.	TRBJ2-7	CASSPSSEQYF	TGTGCCAGCAGCCCCTCCTCCGAGCAGTACTTC
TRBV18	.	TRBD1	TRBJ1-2	CASSPRGTGDYGYTF	TGTGCCAGCTCACCACGTGGGACAGGAGATTATGGCTACACCTTC
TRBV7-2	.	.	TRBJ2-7	CASSLVGADPSYEQYF	TGTGCCAGCAGCTTAGTGGGAGCGGACCCCTCCTACGAGCAGTACTTC
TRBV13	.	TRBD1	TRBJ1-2	CASSLTGGGYTF	TGTGCCAGCAGCTTGACAGGGGGTGGCTACACCTTC
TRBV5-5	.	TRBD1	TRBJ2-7	CASRAGTVSSYEQYF	TGTGCCAGCAGGGCCGGGACAGTGAGCTCCTACGAGCAGTACTTC
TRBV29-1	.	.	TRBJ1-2	CSVVQGLANYGYTF	TGCAGCGTTGTACAGGGACTAGCTAACTATGGCTACACCTTC
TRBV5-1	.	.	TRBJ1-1	CASRQFERGTEAFF	TGCGCCAGCAGACAATTTGAAAGGGGGACTGAAGCTTTCTTT
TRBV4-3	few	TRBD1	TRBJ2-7	CASKVDWTGPSYEQYF	TGCGCCAGCAAAGTTGACTGGACAGGGCCTTCCTACGAGCAGTACTTC
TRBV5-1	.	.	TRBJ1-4	CASSLGPATNEKLFF	TGCGCCAGCAGCTTGGGGCCAGCAACTAATGAAAAACTGTTTTTT
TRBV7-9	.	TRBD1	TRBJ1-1	CASSSDRDTEAFF	TGTGCCAGCAGCTCAGACAGGGACACTGAAGCTTTCTTT
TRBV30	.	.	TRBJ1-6	CAWCGQLDSPLHF	TGTGCCTGGTGTGGACAGTTAGATTCACCCCTCCACTTT
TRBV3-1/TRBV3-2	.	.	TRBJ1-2	CASSQGGGPYGYTF	TGTGCCAGCAGCCAAGGCGGGGGGCCCTATGGCTACACCTTC
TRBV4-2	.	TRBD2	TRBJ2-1	CASSQPLAGGGVSEQFF	TGTGCCAGCAGCCAACCACTAGCGGGAGGGGGGGTCTCGGAGCAGTTCTTC
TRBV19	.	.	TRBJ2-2	CASSPGYRGGTGELFF	TGTGCCAGTAGTCCCGGATACCGGGGAGGCACCGGGGAGCTGTTTTTT
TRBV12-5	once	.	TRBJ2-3	CASGLSETQNTQYF	TGTGCTAGTGGTCTTAGCGAAACCCAAAATACGCAGTATTTT